This TCR beta chain was captured by sequencing in a study of blood T cells in healthy people across ages (dated by TCRdb to the mid-2010s). About the study as a whole: In model experiments, template switching captured about one uniquely barcoded TCR beta cDNA molecule for every two T cells. The study measured age-related changes in TCR beta repertoire diversity using deep sequencing normalized with unique cDNA molecular identifiers. Four age groups were formed from the donors: young (average roughly 15 years), middle-aged (less than 40), aged (more than 55) and long-lived (roughly 81). The study analyzed two additional independent replicas of 1 million unique cDNA reads from the same blood draw for two donors, one aged 18 to 29 and one aged 80 or older.

The cysteine opens and the phenylalanine closes a CDR3 of 16 amino acids. CDR3 DNA is the only sequence kept; it has 48 bases, read in frame from the first base. CDR1 and CDR2 are read off the germline V gene as MNHNS and SASEGT. Unmatched junction bases come to 13, with V trimmed by 6 bases and J by 9 bases. Concerning this clonotype: Its antigen is still unknown. No much larger clone exists at a distance of one base, and base qualities are not known.

The method was 5' RACE. TCRdb records Illumina HiSeq 2500 as the sequencer. A second PCR of about 7 to 12 cycles was performed with a sample-barcoded 5' primer and a J-beta primer mix. A unique molecular identifier was introduced onto each TCR beta cDNA molecule by a template-switch 5' adaptor carrying 12 random nucleotides. At least 2.5 million CDR3-containing paired-end reads were obtained from each sample. All of the RNA was converted into first-strand cDNA using the Mint cDNA synthesis kit, with a TRBC-specific oligonucleotide serving as the primer. After uracil-DNA glycosylase treatment, a first 18-cycle PCR used universal primers M1SS and BC2_uni_R on all cDNA. The authors' pipeline ran thus. For normalization, 1 million high-quality reads, each with a distinct molecular identifier, were randomly selected from each sample. Instead of being binned into consensus sequences, reads that shared molecular identifiers were thrown out. MiTCR, with a Q25 quality threshold and the strictest error-elimination algorithm, was used for CDR3 identification, clonotype clustering and error correction. Lower-bound total TCR beta diversity was estimated with a nonparametric unseen species model using Euler transformation. The public reads were quality trimmed at Q25 with fastp and then assembled into clones with MiXCR by TCRdb, keeping productive beta chains. Identical CDR3 protein sequences are pooled into one entry, listed with their most common genes and DNA. The V and J calls reflect TCRdb's pipeline rather than the authors' work. The sample includes approximately 800,000 distinct CDR3 sequences, with roughly 25% observed a single time. Of the sample, more than 3% falls within the top ten clones.

Overall results and qualifications from the work: Total diversity estimates from one million sequenced T cells were considered lower bounds and underestimates. The CMV infection status of donors was not known, potentially confounding age-related changes in expanded clonotypes. The percentage of naive T cells measured by flow cytometry correlated strongly with observed TCR beta diversity. The long-lived group showed more naive CD4+ T cells, fewer expanded clones and increased TCR diversity than the aged group, suggesting age selection. As age increased, observed TCR beta diversity per million T cells dropped in a roughly linear way, and a significant reduction was already evident by age 40. Conclusive comparison of naive and antigen-experienced compartments was prevented by the profiling of bulk unsorted PBMCs.

Systemically healthy Caucasian individuals from Russia, approximately 39 in total and aged about 6 to 100 years, were included as donors. Approximately 10 milliliters of peripheral blood were collected from each donor into EDTA-treated Vacutainer tubes. Ficoll-Paque density-gradient centrifugation was used to isolate PBMCs, with at least 6 million per sample. Trizol reagent was used to extract total RNA from the PBMCs, yielding at least 6 micrograms per sample. Naive CD45RAhigh/CD27high T cell percentages were measured by flow cytometry on a PBMC aliquot from every donor. The same data also went into a second study, on T cells of mothers and their children. The second investigation adds: Nine systemically healthy Caucasian individuals, comprising three mothers and their six children, were included as donors. cDNA synthesis used all of the extracted RNA, with roughly 1.6 ug of RNA in each 15 ul reaction. Sample barcodes and 2-4 random nucleotides were added via the M1S primer in the second PCR. More than 8 million TCR beta CDR3 reads were obtained from each mother, and roughly 3 million reads were obtained from each child. Thymic selection similarly shapes TCR recombination output in related and unrelated pairs, with minor effect from inherited differences. Related mother-child pairs always showed normalized repertoire overlap that was slightly higher than in unrelated mother-child pairs, though the difference was never significant. With a sensitivity of approximately 100 clones per million clonotypes, no persistent microchimeric T cell clones were detected. The study used deep NGS to compare TCR beta repertoires of mothers and children, seeking features distinguishing related mother-child pairs from unrelated individuals. The mean age was around 40 +/- 4 years for the mothers and around 10 +/- 4 years for the children. After adapter ligation was performed with NEBNext reagents, the libraries were sequenced on an Illumina HiSeq 2000 with 100+100 nt paired-end reads. To prevent cross-contamination, the mother and child libraries were prepared one month apart and sequenced in separate runs. Each donor had between 500,000 and 2,000,000 distinct TCR beta clonotypes identified. Naive TCR beta clonotypes were estimated from low-frequency clonotypes matched to each donor's FACS-determined naive share, without sorting.

The chain uses TRBV6-1 and TRBJ1-6, with 8 bases aligning to TRBD1. Input material: blood. The receptor was derived from a boy younger than 18 in good health. The DNA is as follows: TGTGCCAGCAGCGAAAAGGACAGGGCAGCAGGTTCACCCCTCCACTTT. Translation gives CASSEKDRAAGSPLHF.